The 11 T cell receptor beta chains below come from one sample, sequenced in a study of graft-versus-host responses after intestinal transplantation (dated by TCRdb to about 2021). No antigen is known for these receptors. Library construction relied on the immunoSEQ multiplex PCR assay. The table was pulled from immuneACCESS by TCRdb, which kept in-frame rearrangements only. Such tables lose some clones; where checked, under half of the loss comes from unresolved V genes, and the rest has no known cause. This sample lists more than 90,000 clones; more than 90% were detected once. The leading ten clones occupy about 0.25% of the sample. According to the study, the label for this sample's time point signals: cells obtained before transplantation from donor or recipient. The source material was unstimulated CD4+ T cells sorted from spleen or lymph node cells, sampled before transplant. The receptors stem from a human donor who was the organ donor for an intestinal transplant.

CDR3 DNA sequence: TGTGCCAGCAGCTTATCAAGACACACAGATACGCAGTATTTT. Encoded protein: CASSLSRHTDTQYF. The chain is built from TRBV7-9 and TRBJ2-3; D gene uncertain. This CDR3 comprises 14 residues. V lost 2 bases and J lost 2, with 8 bases in between. CDR1 and CDR2 (germline): SEHNR, FQNEAQ (reference sequence).

The rearrangement uses TRBV13 and TRBJ1-2, with D unresolved. The CDR3 runs 12 residues. Germline V CDR1 and CDR2: PRHDT, FYEKMQ (reference sequence). The V and J ends lost 4 bases and 4 bases respectively, with 7 bases between them. The CDR3 sequence is CASSSDGYGYTF. The CDR3 nucleotides read TGTGCCAGCAGCTCGGACGGCTATGGCTACACCTTC.

The rearrangement links TRBV10-3 to TRBJ1-2, with 7 nucleotides matching TRBD1. Looked up from germline, CDR1 is ENHRY and CDR2 is SYGVKD. CDR3 length: 15 residues. V was pared by 3 bases and J by 6 bases, with 10 bases of the junction left unmatched. The DNA of the CDR3 is TGTGCCATCAGTGACCCCGTTCGAGGGGGCCATGGCTACACCTTC. Encoded protein: CAISDPVRGGHGYTF.

The chain links TRBV2 to TRBJ2-7; D is tentatively TRBD1 or TRBD2 (5 bases each). Germline V CDR1 and CDR2: SNHLY, FYNNEI. Deletions cut 3 bases from V and 6 bases from J, with 12 bases between. The CDR3 covers 13 residues. The CDR3 DNA follows: TGTGCCAGCAGTGACCGGGGACGGGTCGAGCAGTACTTC. It codes for CASSDRGRVEQYF. The complete variable domain, with remaining parts taken from reference TRBV2 and TRBJ2-7, reads EPEVTQTPSHQVTQMGQEVILRCVPISNHLYFYWYRQILGQKVEFLVSFYNNEISEKSEIFDDQFSVERPDGSNFTLKIRSTKLEDSAMYFCASSDRGRVEQYFGPGTRLTVT.

The chain uses TRBV2 and TRBJ2-5, with 7 bases identical to TRBD1. V shed 8 bases, J shed 4 bases, and the junction held 7 bases outside the gene matches. Germline CDR1 reads SNHLY; CDR2 reads FYNNEI. CDR3 length: 13 residues. CDR3 bases: TGTGCCAGCGCCGGGACAGAGAGAGAGACCCAGTACTTC. Protein: CASAGTERETQYF.

The CDR3 bases are TGTGCCAGCAGTACAGGACTAGGCGAGACCCAGTACTTC. As protein: CASSTGLGETQYF. The V gene is TRBV27, the J gene TRBJ2-5; 7 positions agree with TRBD2. The V gene's germline CDR1 is MNHEY and CDR2 SMNVEV (reference sequence). Losses at the gene ends were 5 bases for V and 5 bases for J; bases not matched to a gene: 5. The CDR3 is made up of 13 amino acids.

The genes are TRBV4-1 and TRBJ2-7; D is perhaps TRBD2 (6 bases). CDR3 length: 17 amino acids. Germline V gene data show CDR1 as MGHRA and CDR2 as YSYEKL. V was shortened by 1 base and J by 2 bases, with 18 bases between the two germline ends. The CDR3 region is CASSQGVAVRLAYEQYF. The CDR3 bases are TGCGCCAGCAGCCAAGGGGTAGCGGTCAGGCTTGCCTACGAGCAGTACTTC.

The V and J genes are TRBV5-1 and TRBJ2-7; 7 nucleotides align to TRBD2. Looked up from germline, CDR1 is SGHRS and CDR2 is YFSETQ. V trimming: 0 bases; J trimming: 0 bases; junction bases outside the gene matches: 3. This CDR3 region has 15 residues. As DNA, the CDR3 is TGCGCCAGCAGCTTGGATGGCGGGAGCTCCTACGAGCAGTACTTC. It codes for CASSLDGGSSYEQYF.

The V gene is TRBV7-2, the J gene TRBJ1-1; D uncertain. The length of the CDR3 is 13 residues. V was shortened by 3 bases and J by 4 bases, with 9 bases between the two germline ends. Germline V CDR1 and CDR2: SGHTA, FQGNSA. The CDR3 DNA reads TGTGCCAGCAGCTTTAGGCTTCGCACTGAAGCTTTCTTT. It yields the protein CASSFRLRTEAFF.

This chain connects TRBV7-2 to TRBJ2-5; 10 bases match TRBD2. Germline V lookup: CDR1 SGHTA, CDR2 FQGNSA. CDR3 size: 14 residues. V was pared by 4 bases and J by 4 bases, with 3 bases of the junction left unmatched. The CDR3 DNA reads TGTGCCAGCAGCTCACTAGCGGGGAGAGAGACCCAGTACTTC. Protein sequence: CASSSLAGRETQYF.

J is TRBJ1-1 and V is TRBV5-5; a possible D gene is TRBD1 (6 bases). Germline CDR1 is SGHKS and CDR2 is YYEKEE (reference sequence). The CDR3 totals 15 residues. The V gene lost 7 bases and the J gene lost 5 bases, with 21 bases spanning the gap. This chain's CDR3 is CASARSTGIDTEAFF. In DNA, the CDR3 is TGTGCCAGCGCGAGGTCAACAGGGATTGATACTGAAGCTTTCTTT. Variable domain in full (rest from reference TRBV5-5 and TRBJ1-1): DAGVTQSPTHLIKTRGQQVTLRCSPISGHKSVSWYQQVLGQGPQFIFQYYEKEERGRGNFPDRFSARQFPNYSSELNVNALLLGDSALYLCASARSTGIDTEAFFGQGTRLTVV.